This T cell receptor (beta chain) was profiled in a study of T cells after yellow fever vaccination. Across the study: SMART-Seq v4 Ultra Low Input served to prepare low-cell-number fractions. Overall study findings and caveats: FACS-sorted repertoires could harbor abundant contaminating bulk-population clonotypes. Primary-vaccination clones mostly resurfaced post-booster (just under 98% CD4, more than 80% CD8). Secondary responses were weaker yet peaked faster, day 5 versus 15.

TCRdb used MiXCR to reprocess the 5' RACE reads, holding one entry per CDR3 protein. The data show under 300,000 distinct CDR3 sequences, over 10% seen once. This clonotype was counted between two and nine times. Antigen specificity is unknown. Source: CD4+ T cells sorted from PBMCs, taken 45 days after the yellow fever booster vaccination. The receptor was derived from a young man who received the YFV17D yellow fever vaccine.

The CDR3 reads CASSQEGGGRSDTQYF. The CDR3 coding sequence is TGTGCCAGCAGCCAAGAGGGGGGAGGAAGGTCAGATACGCAGTATTTT. The chain recombines TRBV4-2 with TRBJ2-3; maybe TRBD2 (6 bases). The CDR3 has 16 residues. CDR1 is LGHNA and CDR2 is YNFKEQ in the germline V gene. With 0 bases removed from V and 4 bases from J, the gap between germline ends came to 14 bases.